This T cell receptor (beta chain) was observed in a study of cytomegalovirus exposure and HLA in healthy donors. Use of 60 Vbeta and 13 Jbeta primers characterized the PCR. This table comes from immunoSEQ multiplex PCR, and its TCRdb copy is limited to in-frame clones, with some not included. The data show about 140,000 clones, with roughly four fifths seen just once and about 3.2% held by the top ten. Study-level results: There were 150 to 200 TCR beta chains listed as cytomegalovirus-associated.

Note on this clone: Its target is unknown.

CDR3 size: 13 residues. Germline CDR1 and CDR2: MDHEN and SYDVKM. V was clipped by 4 bases and J by 2 bases, with 9 bases between them. The chain links TRBV28 to TRBJ2-7; D is perhaps TRBD2 (5 bases). Input material: PBMCs. This clonotype was obtained from a man between 18 and 29 years old in good health and CMV-seropositive. The CDR3 spells CASSSDGTYEQYF. CDR3 bases: TGTGCCAGCAGTTCTGACGGGACCTACGAGCAGTACTTC.